This is a list of T cell receptor beta chains from one sample in a study of blood T cell repertoires in COVID-19. The protocol was immunoSEQ multiplex PCR, while the TCRdb copy is restricted to in-frame clones and leaves out a portion. The sample comprises approximately 300,000 clones, over 90% of which are singletons, and about 4% rests with the top ten. Input material: PBMCs or T cells enriched from blood (not recorded which). These receptors came from a woman aged 25 to 45 who had been exposed to COVID-19. Each CDR3 is given with its conserved first and last residue. D genes are given only for firm matches. The listing skips clone size in some rows; elsewhere it reads once, few, many or a size class.

v_call: TRBV11-3; j_call: TRBJ1-4; clone_size: few; d_call: .; cdr3_nt: TGTGCCAGCAGCTTAGCTCTATATCCGTTTTTT; cdr3_aa: CASSLALYPFF
v_call: TRBV5-5; j_call: TRBJ1-5; clone_size: .; d_call: .; cdr3_nt: TGTGCCAGCAGCAGTACAGGGACGGGAAACCAGCATTTT; cdr3_aa: CASSSTGTGNQHF
v_call: TRBV3-1/TRBV3-2; j_call: TRBJ2-5; clone_size: .; d_call: TRBD2; cdr3_nt: TGTGCCAGCAGCTCCTCACCGCTGCGGGGGGTGGAGACCCAGTACTTC; cdr3_aa: CASSSSPLRGVETQYF
v_call: TRBV11-1; j_call: TRBJ2-7; clone_size: .; d_call: .; cdr3_nt: TGTGCCAGCAGCCAAGGAGAAAGGGAGCAGTACTTC; cdr3_aa: CASSQGEREQYF
v_call: TRBV14; j_call: TRBJ2-5; clone_size: .; d_call: TRBD1; cdr3_nt: TGTGCCAGCAGCCCCGAGGACAGGGCGGGGGAGACCCAGTACTTC; cdr3_aa: CASSPEDRAGETQYF
v_call: TRBV7-8; j_call: TRBJ1-1; clone_size: .; d_call: .; cdr3_nt: TGTGCCAGCAGCTTATCCTCAGACAGTTACCTGAACACTGAAGCTTTCTTT; cdr3_aa: CASSLSSDSYLNTEAFF
v_call: TRBV4-3; j_call: TRBJ1-3; clone_size: few; d_call: .; cdr3_nt: TGCGCCAGCAGCCAAGACTACTCTGGAAACACCATATATTTT; cdr3_aa: CASSQDYSGNTIYF
v_call: TRBV4-1; j_call: TRBJ2-7; clone_size: .; d_call: .; cdr3_nt: TGCGCCAGCAGCCAAGATCCCAGGGAGGACCACGAGCAGTACTTC; cdr3_aa: CASSQDPREDHEQYF
v_call: TRBV30; j_call: TRBJ1-5; clone_size: .; d_call: TRBD1; cdr3_nt: TGTGCCTGGAGTGTACCTTTCCCCGGGACAGGCTTTGATGGCAATCAGCCCCAGCATTTT; cdr3_aa: CAWSVPFPGTGFDGNQPQHF
v_call: TRBV12-3/TRBV12-4; j_call: TRBJ1-2; clone_size: few; d_call: .; cdr3_nt: TGTGCCAGCACTCAGGGGAGAACCTATGGCTACACCTTC; cdr3_aa: CASTQGRTYGYTF
v_call: TRBV5-1; j_call: TRBJ1-2; clone_size: .; d_call: .; cdr3_nt: TGCGCCAGCAGCTTGGCCGCAGGGGAAGCCTATGGCTACACCTTC; cdr3_aa: CASSLAAGEAYGYTF
v_call: TRBV6-5; j_call: TRBJ1-2; clone_size: once; d_call: .; cdr3_nt: TGTGCCAGCAGTTCCCTAGATGGCTACACCTTC; cdr3_aa: CASSSLDGYTF
v_call: TRBV27; j_call: TRBJ2-7; clone_size: .; d_call: .; cdr3_nt: TGTGCCAGCTCCCGACAGGAGGCCTACGAGCAGTACTTC; cdr3_aa: CASSRQEAYEQYF
v_call: TRBV5-4; j_call: TRBJ2-1; clone_size: .; d_call: .; cdr3_nt: TGTGCCAGCAGCTTTGAGATCAATGAGCAGTTCTTC; cdr3_aa: CASSFEINEQFF
v_call: TRBV20-1; j_call: TRBJ2-5; clone_size: once; d_call: TRBD2; cdr3_nt: TGCAGTGCTAGTCTAGCGGGGTACCAAGAGACCCAGTACTTC; cdr3_aa: CSASLAGYQETQYF
v_call: TRBV6-5; j_call: TRBJ2-7; clone_size: .; d_call: TRBD2; cdr3_nt: TGTGCCAGCAGTAAAACTAGCGGGGTCTACGAGCAGTACTTC; cdr3_aa: CASSKTSGVYEQYF
v_call: TRBV2; j_call: TRBJ1-4; clone_size: .; d_call: .; cdr3_nt: TGTGCCAGCAGCGCTGACAGGCCTCCTAATGAAAAACTGTTTTTT; cdr3_aa: CASSADRPPNEKLFF
v_call: TRBV6-5; j_call: TRBJ1-4; clone_size: .; d_call: .; cdr3_nt: TGTGCCAGCACTCGGGGGGTGGGTGAAAAACTGTTTTTT; cdr3_aa: CASTRGVGEKLFF
v_call: TRBV24-1; j_call: TRBJ2-2; clone_size: .; d_call: .; cdr3_nt: TGTGCCACCAAGGGACACGCGGGCACCGGGGAGCTGTTTTTT; cdr3_aa: CATKGHAGTGELFF
v_call: TRBV11-2; j_call: TRBJ2-2; clone_size: .; d_call: TRBD1; cdr3_nt: TGTGCCAGCAGCACCAACAGGGGTGGAGTTTTAAACACCGGGGAGCTGTTTTTT; cdr3_aa: CASSTNRGGVLNTGELFF
v_call: TRBV5-1; j_call: TRBJ2-7; clone_size: .; d_call: .; cdr3_nt: TGCGCCAGCAGCTTGGAACAGGGATACTACTACGAGCAGTACTTC; cdr3_aa: CASSLEQGYYYEQYF